The present entry profiles one TCR beta chain with its context. The antigen it binds to is not known. No much larger clone exists at a distance of one base, and base qualities are not known. This record comes from a study of T cells in Graves' hyperthyroidism and ophthalmopathy (dated by TCRdb to the late 2010s). For the wider study: Peripheral blood samples were taken at the time of initial diagnosis, prior to any treatment. The 75 to 100 discovery patients were randomly split 7:3 into training and test sets. Prospective prediction of ophthalmopathy was tested in an independent validation cohort of some 19 hyperthyroidism patients and around 16 patients who later progressed to ophthalmopathy. After blood sampling, hyperthyroidism patients were treated with methimazole at a starting dose of 30 mg daily, and ophthalmopathy patients were treated with high-dose intravenous methylprednisolone. The study also compared thyroid tissue and blood T-cell repertoires from several Graves' hyperthyroidism patients. TCR V-J signatures able to tell the groups apart were searched for in a discovery cohort of 100 or so patients, of whom under 45 had Graves' ophthalmopathy and more than 55 had stable Graves' hyperthyroidism. The paper describes TCR Vbeta CDR3 sequencing of roughly 130 peripheral blood samples, made up of 43 ophthalmopathy patients, 70 to 75 hyperthyroidism patients and 17 progressor patients. Study-wide findings and limitations: No statistical method was used to set the sample size in advance, and investigators knew the group allocation. A 13 V-J signature model separated ophthalmopathy from stable hyperthyroidism, with 87.88% sensitivity and 81% to 83% specificity in cross-validation and 80%/75% in testing. Most expanded thyroid clonotypes (frequency above 0.001) were also found in blood, which suggests that blood repertoires may mirror thyroid immune responses. In validation, the model predicted progression to ophthalmopathy with just under 71% sensitivity and 72% to 85% specificity, a median of about 6.7 months before onset.

Amplification of TCR beta CDR3 regions was carried out from RNA transcripts. A first-round RT-PCR of the TCR CDR3 used the HTBI primer set with the Qiagen OneStep RT-PCR kit. Libraries were constructed in a second round of multiplex PCR, after which size selection and purification were carried out. Libraries were sequenced paired-end with 100 bp reads on an Illumina HiSeq2000. In the authors' own workflow: SOAPnuke was used to process the raw data, throwing out any read that contained adapters or uncalled bases, had a mean Phred below 15, or lacked an exact constant-primer or identifier match. High-quality paired reads were merged with COPE v1.2.5, and unique nucleotide sequences were defined as clonotypes. MiTCR v1.1 was used to align the clonotypes against IMGT TRBV, TRBD and TRBJ reference segments. The analysis included only V-J combinations with a frequency above 0.0001, which together covered around 99% of the repertoires. The TCS score was defined as F50 (clonal expansion) divided by E x V (chaos), with BLOSUM62-based TCRdist calculated between CDR3 peptides within each V-J. Welch's t-statistics and random forest reduced fewer than 600 V-J features to roughly 13, which were used in a naive Bayes classifier (R e1071). TCRdb cleaned the public reads at Q25 with fastp, built clones with MiXCR and kept in-frame beta chains. Each entry merges the rows of one CDR3 protein and shows their most common DNA and genes. TCRdb, rather than the study authors, made the V and J calls. Recorded for this sample are 300,000 to 450,000 distinct CDR3 sequences; approximately 17% of them occurred a single time. The ten largest clones represent 35% to 45% of the sample.

Counted from cysteine to phenylalanine, this CDR3 has 13 amino acids. Of all the DNA, just the CDR3 is kept, 39 bases in frame from base 1. Taken from the germline V gene, the CDR1 and CDR2 loops are SGHRS and YFSETQ. Germline trimming: 4 bases from V, 8 bases from J; junction bases outside gene matches: 5. In the ophthalmopathy patients, disease was moderately to severely active, with a Clinical Activity Score of 3 or more, a NOSPECS grade of 4 or more, and a duration of less than 3 months. Patients with uncontrolled infections, other autoimmune diseases, pregnancy or lactation were excluded. Clinical symptoms, serum thyroxine and TRAb, thyroid ultrasound, and orbital computed tomography formed the basis for the diagnoses. PBMCs were isolated from 10 ml of fresh peripheral blood by Ficoll-Paque density gradient centrifugation. Total RNA was extracted using Trizol reagent, and RNA quality was assessed on an Agilent 2100 Bioanalyzer.

The chain uses TRBV5-1 and TRBJ1-2; 10 bases in the junction line up with TRBD1. Sequenced material: blood. The sequence derives from a young man with Graves' ophthalmopathy. CDR3 sequence: CASSAGTGVGYTF. The DNA sequence reads TGCGCCAGCAGCGCCGGGACAGGGGTAGGCTACACCTTC.